These T cell receptor beta chains were read from a single sample in a study of cytomegalovirus exposure and HLA in healthy donors. Repertoires were generated with immunoSEQ multiplex PCR, while TCRdb's copy carries only in-frame clones and drops some. The data show about 140,000 clones, with over 60% seen just once and 1% to 1.5% held by the top ten. Sequencing was carried out using PBMCs. These receptors originate from a male donor in good health and CMV-seropositive. CDR3s include the opening cysteine and the closing phenylalanine or tryptophan. A D gene is named only where the DNA matches it firmly. Not all rows give a size; the values are once, few, many and, for expanded clones, a class.

len: 14; abundance: NA; j_gene: TRBJ2-1; d_gene: NA; v_gene: TRBV9; CDR3aa: CASSVGTDYNEQFF; CDR3nt: TGTGCCAGCAGCGTAGGGACAGATTACAATGAGCAGTTCTTC
len: 14; abundance: once; j_gene: TRBJ2-2; d_gene: TRBD1; v_gene: TRBV5-1; CDR3aa: CASSPTGTTGELFF; CDR3nt: TGCGCCAGCAGCCCGACAGGGACCACCGGGGAGCTGTTTTTT
len: 14; abundance: NA; j_gene: TRBJ2-3; d_gene: TRBD1; v_gene: TRBV5-1; CDR3aa: CASSERTGRDTQYF; CDR3nt: TGCGCCAGCAGCGAACGGACAGGACGAGATACGCAGTATTTT
len: 15; abundance: few; j_gene: TRBJ2-3; d_gene: NA; v_gene: TRBV11-2; CDR3aa: CASSSGHGSTDTQYF; CDR3nt: TGTGCCAGCAGCTCGGGACACGGAAGCACAGATACGCAGTATTTT
len: 14; abundance: NA; j_gene: TRBJ2-7; d_gene: NA; v_gene: TRBV7-9; CDR3aa: CASSLQEGSYEQYF; CDR3nt: TGTGCCAGCAGCTTGCAGGAAGGCTCTTACGAGCAGTACTTC
len: 12; abundance: NA; j_gene: TRBJ2-7; d_gene: NA; v_gene: TRBV6-5; CDR3aa: CASSYDSYEQYF; CDR3nt: TGTGCCAGCAGTTACGACAGCTACGAGCAGTACTTC
len: 13; abundance: NA; j_gene: TRBJ1-1; d_gene: NA; v_gene: TRBV28; CDR3aa: CASSFPWGDAAFF; CDR3nt: TGTGCCAGCAGTTTTCCTTGGGGGGATGCAGCTTTCTTT
len: 15; abundance: NA; j_gene: TRBJ2-2; d_gene: NA; v_gene: TRBV6-5; CDR3aa: CASRAPGVRGGELFF; CDR3nt: TGTGCCAGCAGGGCCCCAGGGGTGCGCGGCGGGGAGCTGTTTTTT
len: 14; abundance: NA; j_gene: TRBJ2-7; d_gene: NA; v_gene: TRBV10-1; CDR3aa: CASSESDSPYEQYF; CDR3nt: TGCGCCAGCAGTGAGTCTGACAGCCCCTACGAGCAGTACTTC
len: 14; abundance: NA; j_gene: TRBJ2-3; d_gene: NA; v_gene: TRBV7-9; CDR3aa: CASSPGLTTDTQYF; CDR3nt: TGTGCCAGCAGCCCGGGACTTACTACAGATACGCAGTATTTT
len: 15; abundance: NA; j_gene: TRBJ1-1; d_gene: NA; v_gene: TRBV5-6; CDR3aa: CASSLKAGVRTEAFF; CDR3nt: TGTGCCAGCAGCCTAAAAGCAGGGGTACGGACTGAAGCTTTCTTT
len: 14; abundance: once; j_gene: TRBJ2-7; d_gene: TRBD2; v_gene: TRBV5-4; CDR3aa: CASSLVAGDDEQYF; CDR3nt: TGTGCCAGCAGCTTGGTAGCGGGGGACGACGAGCAGTACTTC